The T cell receptor (beta chain) under discussion was sequenced for a study of T cell repertoires in cytomegalovirus infection. The sample holds a few counts of this clonotype. J was trimmed by 2 bases and V by 5 bases; bases with no gene match: 8. This CDR3 spans 18 amino acids. Using its own MiXCR run on the reads, TCRdb lists one record per CDR3 protein. Seen here are just over 300,000 distinct CDR3 sequences, 17% observed once, and the top ten hold 9.5% to 15%. V usage is TRBV12-3 or TRBV12-4 and J usage is TRBJ2-5; 16 nucleotides match TRBD2. The clonotype originates from a human donor in good health (CMV status not recorded). Some clones in this sample may be carry-over from other donors' samples. What was sequenced was PBMCs. The CDR3 nucleotides are TGTGCCAGCAGTATCCCGGGACTAGCGGGGGGGAGGCAAGAGACCCAGTACTTC. As protein: CASSIPGLAGGRQETQYF.